The T cell receptor beta chain described here comes from a study of CD8+CD57+ T cells in acquired aplastic anemia. Study observations and caveats: The number of CD8+ CDR3 sequences shared by patients and controls was about 30.

Many counts were recorded for this clonotype. The antigen is not known. The CDR3 contains 17 residues. CDR1 is SGDLS, CDR2 YYNGEE, per germline. Trimming removed 0 bases at V and 5 bases at J, with 18 bases between. An expansion of CD8+CD57+ cells by flow cytometry had been shown in patients chosen for sequencing. The study profiled TCR beta VDJ and CDR3 using genomic DNA as template. TCRdb ran MiXCR on the reads and lists one entry per CDR3 protein. This table holds approximately 190,000 distinct CDR3 sequences, under 55% found once. V is TRBV9 and J is TRBJ2-1; weak D call: TRBD2 (7 bases). The TCR originated in a human donor with aplastic anemia. Input material: sorted CD4+, CD8+, or CD8+CD57+ T cells (not recorded which) from PBMCs. CDR3 coding DNA: TGTGCCAGCAGCGTAGAGGGGGTGACTAGCTTCAACAATGAGCAGTTCTTC. This gives the protein CASSVEGVTSFNNEQFF.